A selection of T cell receptor beta chains follows, all from one sample in a study of T cell repertoires in cytomegalovirus infection. No antigen has been assigned to these receptors. A single record per CDR3 protein comes from TCRdb applying MiXCR to the reads. The profile shows fewer than 1,000,000 distinct CDR3 sequences, 30% to 40% of them singletons. The material sequenced was cultured CD8+ T cells from PBMCs, taken from culture after CMV antigen stimulation. The origin of the receptors is a human donor in good health (CMV status not recorded). Some clones in this sample may be carry-over from other donors' samples. Each CDR3 is given with its conserved first and last residue. A D gene is named only where the DNA matches it firmly. Expanded clones are given a class, and other clones once, few, many or no size at all.

size: many; length: 16; J: TRBJ2-1; V: TRBV7-6; D: NA; DNA: TGTGCCAGCAGCTTAGCGCACCAGCGCGACGACAATGAGCAGTTCTTC; CDR3: CASSLAHQRDDNEQFF
size: few; length: 13; J: TRBJ2-1; V: TRBV7-9; D: NA; DNA: TGTGCCAGCACCCCCCCCGGGCTGGTTGAGCAGTTCTTC; CDR3: CASTPPGLVEQFF
size: NA; length: 12; J: TRBJ2-5; V: TRBV28; D: NA; DNA: TGTGCCAGCAACCTATCCGAGGAGACCCAGTACTTC; CDR3: CASNLSEETQYF
size: many; length: 13; J: TRBJ2-6; V: TRBV7-8; D: NA; DNA: TGTGCCAGCAGCCTTATGGGGGCCAACGTCCTGACTTTC; CDR3: CASSLMGANVLTF
size: few; length: 13; J: TRBJ1-2; V: TRBV29-1; D: TRBD1; DNA: TGCAGCGTTGCGGGACAGCTCTACTATGGCTACACCTTC; CDR3: CSVAGQLYYGYTF
size: many; length: 17; J: TRBJ2-1; V: TRBV7-2; D: TRBD2; DNA: TGTGCCAGCAGCCCTGCGGGACTAGCGGGGGCCTACAATGAGCAGTTCTTC; CDR3: CASSPAGLAGAYNEQFF
size: NA; length: 16; J: TRBJ2-5; V: TRBV12-3/TRBV12-4; D: TRBD2; DNA: TGTGCCAGCAGTGGCGGGCTAGCGGGGGACCAAGAGACCCAGTACTTC; CDR3: CASSGGLAGDQETQYF
size: NA; length: 14; J: TRBJ1-2; V: TRBV5-4; D: NA; DNA: TGTGCCAGCAGCACGGACTCCGGAGACTATGGCTACACCTTC; CDR3: CASSTDSGDYGYTF
size: NA; length: 15; J: TRBJ2-3; V: TRBV27; D: TRBD2; DNA: TGTGCCAGCAGTGCTTTAGCGGGGCGCACAGATACGCAGTATTTT; CDR3: CASSALAGRTDTQYF
size: NA; length: 23; J: TRBJ1-6; V: TRBV27; D: TRBD1; DNA: TGTGCCAGCAGTCTTAGTGGGACAGGGCCTTTAAGAGGATACCTCTCCTATAATTCACCCCTCCACTTT; CDR3: CASSLSGTGPLRGYLSYNSPLHF
size: NA; length: 13; J: TRBJ1-5; V: TRBV6-6; D: NA; DNA: TGTGCCAGCAACTACGAGACTCTTCAGCCCCAGCATTTT; CDR3: CASNYETLQPQHF
size: once; length: 16; J: TRBJ2-6; V: TRBV9; D: TRBD1; DNA: TGTGCCAGCAGGGGGACAGGGCCATCTGGGGCCAACGTCCTGACTTTC; CDR3: CASRGTGPSGANVLTF
size: NA; length: 13; J: TRBJ2-1; V: TRBV10-3; D: NA; DNA: TGTGCCATCAGTGAGTACACCTACAATGAGCAGTTCTTC; CDR3: CAISEYTYNEQFF
size: NA; length: 14; J: TRBJ2-5; V: TRBV7-8; D: NA; DNA: TGTGCCAGCAGCAAACCGACAGCAAAAGAGACCCAGTACTTC; CDR3: CASSKPTAKETQYF
size: NA; length: 16; J: TRBJ2-3; V: TRBV6-6; D: TRBD1; DNA: TGTGCCAGCAGCCGACCGGGACAGGGAGAGGCAGATACGCAGTATTTT; CDR3: CASSRPGQGEADTQYF
size: NA; length: 13; J: TRBJ1-4; V: TRBV27; D: TRBD1; DNA: TGTGCCAGCAGAACAGGGGGTGATGAAAAACTGCTTTTT; CDR3: CASRTGGDEKLLF
size: NA; length: 18; J: TRBJ2-7; V: TRBV5-1; D: TRBD1; DNA: TGCGCCAGCAGCTTGGATAGCCCGGGGACAGGGGGCTCCTACGAGCAGTACTTC; CDR3: CASSLDSPGTGGSYEQYF
size: NA; length: 12; J: TRBJ1-1; V: TRBV19; D: NA; DNA: TGTGCCAGCCAAGGGGCTCGTCATGAAGCTTTCTTT; CDR3: CASQGARHEAFF
size: many; length: 12; J: TRBJ1-2; V: TRBV12-3/TRBV12-4; D: NA; DNA: TGTGCCAGCAGTGAGGGTCGGCGGGGCTACACCTTC; CDR3: CASSEGRRGYTF
size: many; length: 19; J: TRBJ2-1; V: TRBV7-8; D: TRBD2; DNA: TGTGCCAGCAGCTCACCGGGACTAGCGGATTGGAGCTCCTACAATGAGCAGTTCTTC; CDR3: CASSSPGLADWSSYNEQFF
size: many; length: 17; J: TRBJ2-3; V: TRBV12-3/TRBV12-4; D: TRBD1; DNA: TGTGCCAGCAGTACTCCGGGACAGGGGAGTCTCGCAGATACGCAGTATTTT; CDR3: CASSTPGQGSLADTQYF
size: NA; length: 15; J: TRBJ1-3; V: TRBV15; D: NA; DNA: TGTGCCACCAGCAGAGATCGGCAGGGAATTGACGCCATATATTTT; CDR3: CATSRDRQGIDAIYF
size: few; length: 13; J: TRBJ2-5; V: TRBV15; D: NA; DNA: TGTGCCACCAGCAGAGCTTTCCAAGAGACCCAGTACTTC; CDR3: CATSRAFQETQYF
size: few; length: 11; J: TRBJ1-1; V: TRBV19; D: NA; DNA: TGTGCCAGTATCCAGGGAACTGAAGCTTTCTTT; CDR3: CASIQGTEAFF
size: NA; length: 17; J: TRBJ2-5; V: TRBV5-1; D: TRBD1; DNA: TGCGCCAGCAGCGGCCGGGACAGGGTTTTTGCCCAAGAGACCCAGTACTTC; CDR3: CASSGRDRVFAQETQYF
size: few; length: 15; J: TRBJ2-5; V: TRBV19; D: TRBD2; DNA: TGTGCCAGTAGTTCCCTTGGGGGGGTGCAAGAGACCCAGTACTTC; CDR3: CASSSLGGVQETQYF
size: many; length: 15; J: TRBJ2-7; V: TRBV6-1; D: NA; DNA: TGTGCCAGCAGTGAAGCGCTGGGGGCGGTCTACGAGCAGTACTTC; CDR3: CASSEALGAVYEQYF
size: many; length: 13; J: TRBJ2-1; V: TRBV7-2; D: NA; DNA: TGTGCCAGCAGCTTAGGCTTTTACAATGAGCAGTTCTTC; CDR3: CASSLGFYNEQFF
size: few; length: 14; J: TRBJ2-3; V: TRBV6-1; D: TRBD2; DNA: TGTGCCAGCCAGAGGACTAGGAACACAGATACGCAGTATTTT; CDR3: CASQRTRNTDTQYF
size: few; length: 17; J: TRBJ2-6; V: TRBV27; D: NA; DNA: TGTGCCAGCAGTTTACAGCAGGTCGAGACTGGGGCCAACGTCCTGACTTTC; CDR3: CASSLQQVETGANVLTF
size: NA; length: 14; J: TRBJ1-2; V: TRBV7-9; D: NA; DNA: TGTGCCAGCAGCCGAGCCCCCTTAAGTTATGGCTACACCTTC; CDR3: CASSRAPLSYGYTF
size: few; length: 13; J: TRBJ1-1; V: TRBV6-4; D: NA; DNA: TGTGCCAGCAGTGAGAGGATGAACACTGAAGCTTTCTTT; CDR3: CASSERMNTEAFF
size: NA; length: 17; J: TRBJ1-1; V: TRBV5-1; D: NA; DNA: TGCGCCAGCAGCTTGTACAACAGGGCCTTGTTAAACACTGAAGCTTTCTTT; CDR3: CASSLYNRALLNTEAFF
size: few; length: 16; J: TRBJ2-1; V: TRBV6-2/TRBV6-3; D: TRBD2; DNA: TGTGCCAGCAGTGCAGATAGCGGGGGACCGACCAATGAGCAGTTCTTC; CDR3: CASSADSGGPTNEQFF
size: NA; length: 14; J: TRBJ1-6; V: TRBV5-4; D: NA; DNA: TGTGCCAGCAGCCCCCGGACAGCTGCCTCACCCCTCCACTTT; CDR3: CASSPRTAASPLHF
size: NA; length: 19; J: TRBJ2-1; V: TRBV3-1; D: NA; DNA: TGTGCCAGCAACCAAGCCCACCCCGGTGTTAGGGCTGCCTACAATGAGCAGTTCTTC; CDR3: CASNQAHPGVRAAYNEQFF
size: many; length: 16; J: TRBJ2-1; V: TRBV15; D: NA; DNA: TGTGCCACCAGGTACCGGGACACGCAATATGGTCGTGAGCAGTTCTTC; CDR3: CATRYRDTQYGREQFF
size: few; length: 14; J: TRBJ1-5; V: TRBV6-2/TRBV6-3; D: NA; DNA: TGTGCCAGCAGTTACAGAGAAATCAATCAGCCCCAGCATTTT; CDR3: CASSYREINQPQHF
size: few; length: 17; J: TRBJ1-5; V: TRBV15; D: NA; DNA: TGTGCCACCAGCAGAGAACTGGACAGCTATAGCAATCAGCCTCAGCATTTT; CDR3: CATSRELDSYSNQPQHF
size: NA; length: 15; J: TRBJ1-5; V: TRBV4-1; D: NA; DNA: TGCGCCAGCAGCCAAGAGGGAGAGGGGCATCAGCCCCAGCATTTT; CDR3: CASSQEGEGHQPQHF
size: NA; length: 14; J: TRBJ2-1; V: TRBV7-9; D: NA; DNA: TGTGCCAGCAGCTTGTCCAGTAACAGCGATGAGCAGTTCTTC; CDR3: CASSLSSNSDEQFF
size: few; length: 14; J: TRBJ1-1; V: TRBV5-1; D: NA; DNA: TGCGCCAGCAGCTTGAAGGGCCTCGGCACTGAAGCTTTCTTT; CDR3: CASSLKGLGTEAFF
size: few; length: 18; J: TRBJ2-3; V: TRBV6-2/TRBV6-3; D: NA; DNA: TGTGCCAGCAGTTACTCCCCCCGGTTTAGCGTAGGTGGAGATACGCAGTATTTT; CDR3: CASSYSPRFSVGGDTQYF
size: few; length: 15; J: TRBJ1-5; V: TRBV10-3; D: NA; DNA: TGTGCCATCAGTGAGGACGAGGATAGCAATCAGCCCCAGCATTTT; CDR3: CAISEDEDSNQPQHF
size: NA; length: 18; J: TRBJ2-1; V: TRBV7-6; D: TRBD2; DNA: TGTGCCAGCAGCTTAGTAGAACTAGCGGGGTCGTCCTACAATGAGCAGTTCTTC; CDR3: CASSLVELAGSSYNEQFF
size: few; length: 16; J: TRBJ2-5; V: TRBV12-3/TRBV12-4; D: NA; DNA: TGTGCCAGCAGACCCGGAGGGGGGGGAGACCAAGAGACCCAGTACTTC; CDR3: CASRPGGGGDQETQYF